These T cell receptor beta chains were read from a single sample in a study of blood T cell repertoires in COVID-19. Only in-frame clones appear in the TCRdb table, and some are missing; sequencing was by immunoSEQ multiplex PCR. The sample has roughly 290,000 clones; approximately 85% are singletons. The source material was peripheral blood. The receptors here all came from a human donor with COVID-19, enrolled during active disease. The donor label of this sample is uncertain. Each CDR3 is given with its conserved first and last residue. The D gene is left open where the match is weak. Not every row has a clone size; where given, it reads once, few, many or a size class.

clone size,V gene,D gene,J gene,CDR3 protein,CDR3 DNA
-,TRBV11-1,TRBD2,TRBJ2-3,CASSSQGAGGPDTQYF,TGTGCCAGCAGCTCCCAGGGAGCGGGAGGCCCCGATACGCAGTATTTT
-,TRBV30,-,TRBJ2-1,CAWSFEDRDSQFF,TGTGCCTGGAGCTTCGAGGACCGGGACTCACAGTTCTTC
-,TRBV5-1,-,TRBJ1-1,CASSLEGALTEAFF,TGCGCCAGCAGCTTGGAAGGGGCGCTCACTGAAGCTTTCTTT
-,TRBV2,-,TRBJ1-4,CASSELGGNEKLFF,TGTGCCAGCAGTGAATTGGGAGGAAATGAAAAACTGTTTTTT
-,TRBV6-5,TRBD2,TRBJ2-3,CASRGQAGVTDTQYF,TGTGCCAGCAGAGGGCAAGCGGGAGTTACAGATACGCAGTATTTT
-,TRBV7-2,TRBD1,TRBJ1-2,CASRRDRATNYGYTF,TGTGCCAGCAGACGTGACAGGGCCACTAACTATGGCTACACCTTC
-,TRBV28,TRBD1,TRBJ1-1,CASSLRDRLEAFF,TGTGCCAGCAGTCTCCGGGACAGGCTTGAAGCTTTCTTT
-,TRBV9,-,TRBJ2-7,CASSVDIGGSEQYF,TGTGCCAGCAGCGTAGATATCGGGGGAAGCGAGCAGTACTTC
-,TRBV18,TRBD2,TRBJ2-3,CASSPAGGTDTQYF,TGTGCCAGCTCACCGGCGGGGGGCACAGATACGCAGTATTTT
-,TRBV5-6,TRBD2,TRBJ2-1,CASSRTRIWYNEQFF,TGTGCCAGCAGCCGGACTAGAATATGGTACAATGAGCAGTTCTTC
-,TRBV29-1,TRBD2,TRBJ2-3,CSVGGERDAVDTQYF,TGCAGCGTTGGGGGGGAGCGGGATGCTGTAGATACGCAGTATTTT
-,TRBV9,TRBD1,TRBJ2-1,CASSRDRGYNEQFF,TGTGCCAGCAGCCGGGACAGAGGCTACAATGAGCAGTTCTTC
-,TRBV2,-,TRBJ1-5,CASRVGAPSNQPQHF,TGTGCCAGCAGGGTGGGGGCACCCTCCAATCAGCCCCAGCATTTT
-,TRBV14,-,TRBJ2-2,CASRRSGMAGELFF,TGTGCCAGCAGACGGTCAGGGATGGCCGGGGAGCTGTTTTTT
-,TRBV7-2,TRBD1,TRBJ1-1,CASSWRQGRDTEAFF,TGTGCCAGCAGCTGGCGACAGGGGAGAGACACTGAAGCTTTCTTT
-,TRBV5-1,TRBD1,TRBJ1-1,CASSFIPTGGNTEAFF,TGCGCCAGCAGCTTCATTCCGACAGGGGGGAACACTGAAGCTTTCTTT
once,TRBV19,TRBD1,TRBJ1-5,CASSGQGGFQPQHF,TGTGCCAGTAGTGGACAGGGCGGCTTTCAGCCCCAGCATTTT
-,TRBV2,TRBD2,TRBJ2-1,CATTSGPYNEQFF,TGTGCCACAACTAGCGGACCATACAATGAGCAGTTCTTC
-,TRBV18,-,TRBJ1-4,CASSPSREKLFF,TGTGCCAGCTCCCCTAGCCGTGAAAAACTGTTTTTT
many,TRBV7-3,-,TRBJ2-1,CASSLVGVNEQFF,TGTGCCAGCAGCTTAGTAGGGGTCAATGAGCAGTTCTTC